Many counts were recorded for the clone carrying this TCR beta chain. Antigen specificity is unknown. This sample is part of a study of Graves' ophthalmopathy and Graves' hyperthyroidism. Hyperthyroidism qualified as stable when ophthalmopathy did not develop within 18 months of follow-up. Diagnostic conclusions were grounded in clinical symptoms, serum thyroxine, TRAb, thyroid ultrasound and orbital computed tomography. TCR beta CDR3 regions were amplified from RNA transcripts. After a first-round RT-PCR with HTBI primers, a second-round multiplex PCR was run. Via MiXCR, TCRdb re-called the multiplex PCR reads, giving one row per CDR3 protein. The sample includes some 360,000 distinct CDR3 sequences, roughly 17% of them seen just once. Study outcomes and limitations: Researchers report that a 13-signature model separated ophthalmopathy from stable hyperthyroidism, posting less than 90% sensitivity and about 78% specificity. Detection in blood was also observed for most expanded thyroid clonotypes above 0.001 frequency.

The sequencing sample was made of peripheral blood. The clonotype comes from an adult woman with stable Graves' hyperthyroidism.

This CDR3 reads CAISETQGEDQPQHF. CDR3 DNA sequence: TGTGCCATCAGCGAGACTCAGGGGGAGGATCAGCCCCAGCATTTT. The chain recombines TRBV10-3 with TRBJ1-5; 7 bases fit TRBD1. Germline V CDR1 and CDR2: ENHRY, SYGVKD. Trimming took 6 bases from V and 5 from J; bases not matched to a gene: 10. The CDR3 length is 15 residues.